Shown below are 6 T cell receptor beta chains from a single sample sequenced in a study of cytomegalovirus exposure and HLA in healthy donors. This PCR relied on a set of 60 Vbeta primers and 13 Jbeta primers. Sequencing was performed with immunoSEQ multiplex PCR; in TCRdb, only in-frame clones are kept and a portion is missing. Found here are 200,000 or so clones; the top ten clones hold roughly 0.74%. Sequencing was done on a sample of PBMCs. These receptors were taken from a boy aged 5-17 years in good health and CMV-seronegative.

The chain joins TRBV6-1 to TRBJ1-2; tentative D call: TRBD1 (5 bases). The CDR3 consists of 15 residues. Trimming shortened V by 1 base and J by 4 bases, and 13 bases separated the two germline ends. CDR1 is MNHNS and CDR2 is SASEGT in the germline V gene. Written as DNA, the CDR3 is TGTGCCAGCAGTGAAGAGGAGGGGAAGGCCTATGGCTACACCTTC. This encodes CASSEEEGKAYGYTF.

V gene TRBV27 combines with J gene TRBJ2-2; D remains ambiguous. Germline lookup yields CDR1 MNHEY and CDR2 SMNVEV (reference sequence). The CDR3 extends over 12 amino acids. V lost 5 bases, J lost 5 bases, and 6 bases lay in between. The CDR3 sequence: CASSRETGELFF. DNA of the CDR3: TGTGCCAGCAGTAGAGAGACCGGGGAGCTGTTTTTT.

The V call is TRBV7-3, the J call TRBJ2-1; D perhaps matches TRBD2 (6 bases). Germline V gives CDR1 SGHTA, CDR2 FQGTGA. Trimming left V 3 bases short and J 0 bases short, with 6 bases between. This CDR3 is built from 14 residues. The CDR3 DNA is TGTGCCAGCAGCTTGGGGGGCTCCTACAATGAGCAGTTCTTC. This encodes CASSLGGSYNEQFF.

The chain uses TRBV4-1 and TRBJ2-5; TRBD2 agrees at 12 bases. The J call may be faulty, since TRBJ2-7 better matches the DNA end. The CDR3 sequence is 16 residues long. From germline, CDR1 is MGHRA and CDR2 YSYEKL. The CDR3 DNA reads as TGCGCCAGCAGCCAAGCGTCTAGCGGGGGGGCTAACGAGCAGTACTTC. Protein product: CASSQASSGGANEQYF.

CDR3 protein: CASSLVFVQEINEQFF. The CDR3 nucleotides read TGTGCCAGCAGCTTAGTTTTTGTACAGGAGATCAATGAGCAGTTCTTC. The V call is TRBV7-3, the J call TRBJ2-1, with a tentative D call TRBD1 (5 bases). The length of the CDR3 is 16 residues. Trimming stripped 2 bases from V and 6 bases from J, with 17 bases between. Per the germline V gene, CDR1 is SGHTA and CDR2 is FQGTGA. The full variable domain, rest sourced from reference TRBV7-3 and TRBJ2-1, is GAGVSQTPSNKVTEKGKYVELRCDPISGHTALYWYRQSLGQGPEFLIYFQGTGAADDSGLPNDRFFAVRPEGSVSTLKIQRTERGDSAVYLCASSLVFVQEINEQFFGPGTRLTVL.

V is TRBV18 and J is TRBJ1-2; D might be TRBD1 (5 bases). The ends were cut back, 1 base at V and 4 bases at J, with 10 bases in the middle. The CDR3 totals 14 residues. CDR1 is KGHSH, CDR2 LQKENI, per germline. CDR3 residues: CASSPQGMSYGYTF. CDR3 nucleotide sequence: TGTGCCAGCTCACCACAGGGGATGTCCTATGGCTACACCTTC.